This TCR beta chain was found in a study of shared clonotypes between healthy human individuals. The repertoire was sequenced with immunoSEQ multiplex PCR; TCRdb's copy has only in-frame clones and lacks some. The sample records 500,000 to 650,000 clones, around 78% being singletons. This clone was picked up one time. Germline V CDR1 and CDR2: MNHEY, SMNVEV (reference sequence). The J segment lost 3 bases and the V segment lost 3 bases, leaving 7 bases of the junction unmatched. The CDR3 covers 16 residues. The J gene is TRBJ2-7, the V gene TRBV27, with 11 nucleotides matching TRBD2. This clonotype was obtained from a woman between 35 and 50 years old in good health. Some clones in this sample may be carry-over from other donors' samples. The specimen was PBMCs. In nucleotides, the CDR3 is TGTGCCAGCAGTTTCAGACTAGCGGGATCGATCTACGAGCAGTACTTC. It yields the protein CASSFRLAGSIYEQYF.